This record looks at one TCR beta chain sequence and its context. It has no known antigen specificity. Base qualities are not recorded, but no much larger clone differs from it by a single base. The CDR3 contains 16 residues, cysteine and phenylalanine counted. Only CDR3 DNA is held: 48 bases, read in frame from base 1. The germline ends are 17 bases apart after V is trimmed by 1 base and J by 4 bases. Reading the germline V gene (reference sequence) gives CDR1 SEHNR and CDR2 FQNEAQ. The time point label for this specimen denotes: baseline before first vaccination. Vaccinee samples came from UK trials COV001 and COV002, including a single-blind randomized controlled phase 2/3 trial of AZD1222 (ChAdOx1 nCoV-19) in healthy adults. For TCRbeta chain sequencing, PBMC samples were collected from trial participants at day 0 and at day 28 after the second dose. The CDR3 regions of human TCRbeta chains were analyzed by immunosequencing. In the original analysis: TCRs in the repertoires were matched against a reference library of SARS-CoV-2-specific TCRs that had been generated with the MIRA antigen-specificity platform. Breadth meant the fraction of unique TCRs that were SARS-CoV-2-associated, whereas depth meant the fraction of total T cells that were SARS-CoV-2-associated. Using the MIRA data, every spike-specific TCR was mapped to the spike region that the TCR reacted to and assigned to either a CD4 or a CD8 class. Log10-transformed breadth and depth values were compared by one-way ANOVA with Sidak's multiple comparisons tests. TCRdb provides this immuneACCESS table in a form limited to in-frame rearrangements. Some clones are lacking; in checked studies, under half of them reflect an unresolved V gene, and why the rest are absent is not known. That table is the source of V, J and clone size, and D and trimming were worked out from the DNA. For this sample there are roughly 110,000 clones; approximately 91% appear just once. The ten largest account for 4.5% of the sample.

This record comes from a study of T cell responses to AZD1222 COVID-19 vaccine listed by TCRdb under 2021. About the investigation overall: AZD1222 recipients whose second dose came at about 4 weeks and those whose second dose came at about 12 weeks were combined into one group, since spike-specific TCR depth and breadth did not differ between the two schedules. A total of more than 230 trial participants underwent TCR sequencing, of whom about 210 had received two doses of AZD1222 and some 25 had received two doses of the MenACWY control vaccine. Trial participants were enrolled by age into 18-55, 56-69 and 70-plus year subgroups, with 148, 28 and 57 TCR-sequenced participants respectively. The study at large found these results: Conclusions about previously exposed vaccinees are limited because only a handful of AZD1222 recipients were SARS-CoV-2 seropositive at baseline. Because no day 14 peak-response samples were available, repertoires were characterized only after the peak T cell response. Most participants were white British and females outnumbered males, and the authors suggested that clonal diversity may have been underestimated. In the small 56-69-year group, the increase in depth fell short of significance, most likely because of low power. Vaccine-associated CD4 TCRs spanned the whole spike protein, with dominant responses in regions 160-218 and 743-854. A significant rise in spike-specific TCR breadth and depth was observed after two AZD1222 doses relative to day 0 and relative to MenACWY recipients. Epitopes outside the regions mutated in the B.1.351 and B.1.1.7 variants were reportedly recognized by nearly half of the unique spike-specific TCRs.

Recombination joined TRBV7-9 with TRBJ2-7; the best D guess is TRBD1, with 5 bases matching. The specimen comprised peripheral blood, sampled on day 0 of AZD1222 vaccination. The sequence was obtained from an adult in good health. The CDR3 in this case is CASSLVPWTRRYEQYF. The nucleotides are TGTGCCAGCAGCTTAGTCCCGTGGACACGAAGGTACGAGCAGTACTTC.